These 28 T cell receptor beta chains originate from one sample sequenced in a study of human T cells and chemical hapten exposure. Time point described: pre-sensitization, week 0. Treatment in this sample: therapeutic diphenylcyclopropenone sensitization with weekly scalp DPC. TCRdb reprocessed the RACE reads via MiXCR and lists one record per CDR3 protein. The table has about 260,000 distinct CDR3 sequences, about 8.1% seen once. This material consisted of whole blood, taken in connection with sensitization to the hapten diphenylcyclopropenone (DPC). All receptors come from a woman aged 40 to 50 with alopecia areata. Some clones in this sample may be carry-over from other donors' samples.

The chain has TRBV4-3 and TRBJ1-2; tentatively, D is TRBD1 (6 bases). V was clipped by 0 bases and J by 5 bases, with 16 bases between them. Germline V gene data show CDR1 as LGHNA and CDR2 as YSLEER. The CDR3 is 16 amino acids. The CDR3, as DNA: TGCGCCAGCAGCCAAGATTTGGGGGGCAGATGGTATGGCTACACCTTC. It specifies CASSQDLGGRWYGYTF.

V and J are TRBV6-2 or TRBV6-3 and TRBJ1-1, with 7 positions matching TRBD1. The CDR3 contains 12 residues. Germline V gives CDR1 MNHEY, CDR2 SVGEGT. Unmatched junction bases numbered 4, after V lost 8 bases and J lost 4 bases. This CDR3 is CASLRDSTEAFF. CDR3 bases: TGTGCCAGCCTCCGGGACAGCACTGAAGCTTTCTTT.

This clonotype was seen a handful of times. This chain joins TRBV20-1 and TRBJ2-7; D is perhaps TRBD1 (5 bases). The V gene lost 3 bases and the J gene lost 2 bases, with 11 bases spanning the gap. CDR3 size: 13 residues. CDR1 DFQATT and CDR2 SNEGSKA come from the germline V gene (reference sequence). The CDR3 is CSARGQGTYEQYF. The CDR3 DNA reads TGCAGTGCTAGGGGCCAGGGAACCTACGAGCAGTACTTC.

This clonotype was found many times. The rearrangement links TRBV30 to TRBJ1-1, with TRBD1 as a possible D gene (6 bases). CDR1 and CDR2 (germline): GTSNPN, SVGIG (reference sequence). This CDR3 contains 12 residues. Trimming cost V 2 bases and J 8 bases, with 12 bases left between them. The CDR3 sequence is CAWSLGGAEAFF. DNA of the CDR3: TGTGCCTGGAGTCTGGGGGGCGCAGAAGCTTTCTTT. Full variable domain (rest looked up from reference TRBV30 and TRBJ1-1): SQTIHQWPATLVQPVGSPLSLECTVEGTSNPNLYWYRQAAGRGLQLLFYSVGIGQISSEVPQNLSASRPQDRQFILSSKKLLLSDSGFYLCAWSLGGAEAFFGQGTRLTVV.

The rearrangement uses TRBV4-3 and TRBJ1-1; perhaps TRBD1 as D (5 bases). Trimming cost V 1 base and J 0 bases, with 6 bases left between them. Germline loops: CDR1 LGHNA, CDR2 YSLEER. The CDR3 runs 14 residues. The CDR3 spells CASSQGTLNTEAFF. DNA for the CDR3: TGCGCCAGCAGCCAAGGGACACTGAACACTGAAGCTTTCTTT.

This clonotype was seen many times. The chain recombines TRBV20-1 with TRBJ1-1; unclear D gene. The CDR3 runs to 13 residues. Germline values: CDR1 DFQATT, CDR2 SNEGSKA (reference sequence). With 0 bases removed from V and 11 bases from J, the gap between germline ends came to 16 bases. The CDR3 region has the DNA TGCAGTGCTAGAGATCCAACGGAAAAAAGGGCTTTCTTT. It yields the protein CSARDPTEKRAFF.

This clonotype was detected a few times. The chain employs TRBV7-2 and TRBJ1-4; the D gene is possibly TRBD1 (5 bases). From germline, CDR1 is SGHTA and CDR2 FQGNSA. The V gene lost 5 bases and the J gene lost 8 bases, with 12 bases spanning the gap. The CDR3 covers 13 residues. CDR3 in amino acids: CASSPGTGEKLFF. DNA of the CDR3: TGTGCCAGCAGCCCTGGGACGGGGGAAAAACTGTTTTTT.

In its sample, this clonotype was seen a few times. The genes are TRBV6-2 or TRBV6-3 and TRBJ2-3; D might be TRBD1 (6 bases). The CDR3 length is 15 residues. The germline V gene encodes CDR1 MNHEY and CDR2 SVGEGT. With 5 bases removed from V and 3 bases from J, the gap between germline ends came to 15 bases. CDR3 sequence reads: CASSPTGLGTDTQYF. DNA of the CDR3: TGTGCCAGCAGTCCGACAGGCCTCGGGACAGATACGCAGTATTTT.

The chain employs TRBV7-2 and TRBJ1-5, with D uncertain. The CDR3 contains 13 residues. Germline-derived CDR1 and CDR2 are SGHTA and FQGNSA. Trimming took 5 bases from V and 0 from J, leaving 5 bases between them. CDR3 amino acids: CASSRSSNQPQHF. The CDR3 bases are TGTGCCAGCAGCCGCAGTAGCAATCAGCCCCAGCATTTT. Filled out from reference TRBV7-2 and TRBJ1-5, the complete variable domain reads GAGVSQSPSNKVTEKGKDVELRCDPISGHTALYWYRQSLGQGLEFLIYFQGNSAPDKSGLPSDRFSAERTGGSVSTLTIQRTQQEDSAVYLCASSRSSNQPQHFGDGTRLSIL.

This clonotype occurred many times. V is TRBV4-3 and J is TRBJ2-2; D call uncertain. Between the trimmed V and J ends, which lost 0 bases and 4 bases, there was a span of 12 bases. The germline CDR1 and CDR2 sequences are LGHNA and YSLEER. CDR3 length equals 16 residues. CDR3 coding DNA: TGCGCCAGCAGCCAAGATCGTTCCCTCTTCACCGGGGAGCTGTTTTTT. Translating it yields CASSQDRSLFTGELFF.

This clonotype was counted a few times. The chain uses TRBV29-1 and TRBJ1-3; D is uncertain. V lost 7 bases and J lost 0, with 13 bases in between. Germline loops: CDR1 SQVTM, CDR2 ANQGSEA. The CDR3 runs 14 residues. The CDR3 nucleotides are TGCAGCGGGTTGGACTACCGCTCTGGAAACACCATATATTTT. Translation: CSGLDYRSGNTIYF.

This clonotype was seen at least ten times. The chain recombines TRBV11-1 with TRBJ2-7; TRBD2 is a possible D gene (6 bases). Germline V gives CDR1 SGHAT, CDR2 FQDESV (reference sequence). The CDR3 extends over 14 amino acids. The V end was cut by 2 bases, the J end by 1 base, with 9 bases between. CDR3: CASSLQGLSYEQYF. DNA of the CDR3: TGTGCCAGCAGCTTACAAGGACTATCCTACGAGCAGTACTTC.

Only a few counts were recorded for this clonotype. V usage is TRBV18 and J usage is TRBJ2-3, with D hard to call. Trimming stripped 6 bases from V and 4 bases from J, with 14 bases between. Germline V gives CDR1 KGHSH, CDR2 LQKENI. The CDR3 is 14 residues long. The CDR3 region is CASSPGSPADTQYF. The CDR3 bases are TGTGCCAGCTCCCCCGGATCGCCCGCAGATACGCAGTATTTT.

The V call is TRBV5-1, the J call TRBJ2-3, with D hard to call. The CDR3 has 16 residues. Germline V lookup: CDR1 SGHRS, CDR2 YFSETQ. Deletions cut 0 bases from V and 3 bases from J, with 14 bases between. The CDR3, as DNA: TGCGCCAGCAGCTTGGGCTACCAGCCCCGGACAGATACGCAGTATTTT. Translated: CASSLGYQPRTDTQYF.

The chain carries TRBV5-1 and TRBJ2-3; weak D call: TRBD2 (5 bases). Trimming left V 5 bases short and J 0 bases short, with 13 bases between. This CDR3 is built from 15 residues. Germline V lookup: CDR1 SGHRS, CDR2 YFSETQ. The CDR3 loop reads CASRRRVSSTDTQYF. DNA for the CDR3: TGCGCCAGCAGGAGGCGGGTCTCTAGCACAGATACGCAGTATTTT.

This clonotype has a count of ten or more. The genes are TRBV5-6 and TRBJ2-3, with 7 bases lining up with TRBD2. CDR1 SGHDT and CDR2 YYEEEE come from the germline V gene. Unmatched junction bases numbered 11, after V lost 2 bases and J lost 5 bases. The CDR3 sequence is 16 residues long. CDR3 DNA: TGTGCCAGCAGCTTCAGGGCCAGCGGGATTGGAGATACGCAGTATTTT. Translation: CASSFRASGIGDTQYF.

This clonotype has at least ten counts. The chain recombines TRBV29-1 with TRBJ2-3; 9 bases align to TRBD1. V shed 4 bases and J 0 bases; nucleotides not matched to a gene: 2. CDR1 and CDR2 (germline): SQVTM, ANQGSEA. The CDR3 length is 14 residues. Here the CDR3 DNA reads TGCAGCGTTGGACAGGGGGGTAGCACAGATACGCAGTATTTT. Encoded protein: CSVGQGGSTDTQYF.

Here the CDR3 reads CASSERGGVAYNEQFF. For the CDR3, the DNA is TGTGCCAGCAGTGAACGGGGGGGAGTAGCCTACAATGAGCAGTTCTTC. The rearrangement uses TRBV6-1 and TRBJ2-1; 8 positions agree with TRBD2. The trim removed 2 bases at V and 2 bases at J, leaving 5 bases unmatched. Germline assignment: CDR1 MNHNS and CDR2 SASEGT. The CDR3 runs 16 residues.

V and J are TRBV20-1 and TRBJ2-7, with TRBD2 identical over 15 bases. V lost 4 bases, J lost 5 bases, and 3 bases stayed unmatched. Germline assignment: CDR1 DFQATT and CDR2 SNEGSKA (reference sequence). This CDR3 region has 14 residues. The CDR3 protein is CSAMGLAGGDEQYF. DNA for the CDR3: TGCAGTGCTATGGGACTAGCGGGAGGAGACGAGCAGTACTTC.

There are a few counts of this clonotype. The chain couples TRBV12-3 or TRBV12-4 to TRBJ1-2; the D is unclear. The CDR3 is 11 amino acids. The V gene lost 3 bases and the J gene lost 8 bases, with 7 bases spanning the gap. This CDR3 reads CASSLNGGYTF. The CDR3 DNA reads TGTGCCAGCAGTTTGAACGGCGGCTACACCTTC.

Only a few counts were recorded for this clonotype. The chain joins TRBV27 to TRBJ2-1; 8 nucleotides match TRBD2. J was trimmed by 4 bases and V by 8 bases; bases with no gene match: 13. The CDR3 consists of 16 residues. CDR1 MNHEY and CDR2 SMNVEV come from the germline V gene (reference sequence). This CDR3 is CASGYNLAGPYNEQFF. CDR3 nucleotides: TGTGCCAGCGGATACAACCTAGCGGGCCCGTACAATGAGCAGTTCTTC.

This chain joins TRBV7-2 and TRBJ1-1; D unclear. Deletions cut 6 bases from V and 1 base from J, with 12 bases between. The V gene's germline CDR1 is SGHTA and CDR2 FQGNSA. CDR3 length: 14 residues. The CDR3 DNA reads as TGTGCCAGCAGTCATAGAACAGAGAACACTGAAGCTTTCTTT. Its protein product is CASSHRTENTEAFF. Looking up the rest from reference TRBV7-2 and TRBJ1-1 gives the full variable domain: GAGVSQSPSNKVTEKGKDVELRCDPISGHTALYWYRQSLGQGLEFLIYFQGNSAPDKSGLPSDRFSAERTGGSVSTLTIQRTQQEDSAVYLCASSHRTENTEAFFGQGTRLTVV.

V is TRBV5-1 and J is TRBJ2-7; 8 bases line up with TRBD2. Germline V lookup: CDR1 SGHRS, CDR2 YFSETQ. The CDR3 runs 14 residues. V lost 4 bases and J lost 3; bases outside the gene matches: 6. The chain's CDR3 is CASSRISGVYEQYF. CDR3 DNA: TGCGCCAGCAGCCGGATTAGCGGGGTCTACGAGCAGTACTTC.

The genes are TRBV7-2 and TRBJ1-5; D ambiguous. CDR3 length: 14 residues. Deletions cut 5 bases from V and 7 bases from J, with 15 bases between. Germline V gene sequence: CDR1 SGHTA, CDR2 FQGNSA. In DNA, the CDR3 is TGTGCCAGCAGCCCGAACGCAGGTGAACAGCCCCAGCATTTT. Translating it yields CASSPNAGEQPQHF. The complete variable domain, with remaining parts taken from reference TRBV7-2 and TRBJ1-5, reads GAGVSQSPSNKVTEKGKDVELRCDPISGHTALYWYRQSLGQGLEFLIYFQGNSAPDKSGLPSDRFSAERTGGSVSTLTIQRTQQEDSAVYLCASSPNAGEQPQHFGDGTRLSIL.

There are a few counts of this clonotype. This sequence joins TRBV7-9 and TRBJ1-4, with a weak D call TRBD1 (5 bases). Trimming left V 5 bases short and J 7 bases short, with 17 bases between. The CDR3 has 15 residues. CDR1 and CDR2 from the germline V gene are SEHNR and FQNEAQ (reference sequence). Here the CDR3 DNA reads TGTGCCAGCAGCCCCACAGGCCTCCGAGGTGAAAAACTGTTTTTT. This gives the protein CASSPTGLRGEKLFF.

Only a few counts were recorded for this clonotype. The chain combines TRBV20-1 with TRBJ2-3; a possible D gene is TRBD2 (6 bases). CDR3 length: 14 residues. Germline CDR1 DFQATT, CDR2 SNEGSKA (reference sequence). V was shortened by 1 base and J by 0 bases, with 8 bases between the two germline ends. The CDR3 DNA reads TGCAGTGCTAGAGTGAGCGGGAGCACAGATACGCAGTATTTT. Amino acid sequence: CSARVSGSTDTQYF.

This clonotype was picked up a small number of times. The V gene is TRBV7-6, the J gene TRBJ2-1; D is unresolved. From germline, CDR1 is SGHVS and CDR2 FNYEAQ. This CDR3 is 15 amino acids long. With 3 bases removed from V and 3 bases from J, the gap between germline ends came to 12 bases. The CDR3 DNA follows: TGTGCCAGCAGCTTTAGAGAGAGCGTCTACAATGAGCAGTTCTTC. Protein sequence: CASSFRESVYNEQFF.

This rearrangement joins TRBV7-2 to TRBJ1-2; 7 bases match TRBD1. Per germline, CDR1 SGHTA and CDR2 FQGNSA. Losses at the gene ends were 0 bases for V and 4 bases for J; bases not matched to a gene: 14. The CDR3 covers 18 residues. CDR3: CASSLARAGGTALYGYTF. The CDR3 coding sequence is TGTGCCAGCAGCTTAGCGCGGGCAGGGGGAACCGCCCTCTATGGCTACACCTTC.